This T cell receptor (beta chain) was recovered during a study of cytomegalovirus exposure and HLA in healthy donors. There are 13 residues in the CDR3. Germline V gene data show CDR1 as LNHDA and CDR2 as SQIVND (reference sequence). V lost 6 bases and J lost 3, with 12 bases in between. It was with 60 Vbeta and 13 Jbeta primers that the PCR ran. Profiling relied on immunoSEQ multiplex PCR, and the TCRdb table lists in-frame clones only, not all of them. The sample lists some 100,000 clones; 65% to 75% were seen once. As regards this clone: The antigen remains undetermined.

Whole-study findings and limits: Later analysis suggested most CMV-associated TCR beta chains were HLA-restricted. Later analysis placed DRB1 highest and HLA-C lowest in TCR association rates, which differed by HLA locus. Productive status was seen about 90% or about 30% of the time for most TCR beta V segments in an earlier analysis.

Sample: PBMCs. This clonotype was sampled from a woman aged 18-30 years in good health and CMV-seropositive. The V call is TRBV19, the J call TRBJ2-7, with D perhaps matching TRBD1 (5 bases). For the CDR3, the DNA is TGTGCCAGTAGCCTCGACAGCTTCTACGAGCAGTACTTC. Translated, it gives CASSLDSFYEQYF.